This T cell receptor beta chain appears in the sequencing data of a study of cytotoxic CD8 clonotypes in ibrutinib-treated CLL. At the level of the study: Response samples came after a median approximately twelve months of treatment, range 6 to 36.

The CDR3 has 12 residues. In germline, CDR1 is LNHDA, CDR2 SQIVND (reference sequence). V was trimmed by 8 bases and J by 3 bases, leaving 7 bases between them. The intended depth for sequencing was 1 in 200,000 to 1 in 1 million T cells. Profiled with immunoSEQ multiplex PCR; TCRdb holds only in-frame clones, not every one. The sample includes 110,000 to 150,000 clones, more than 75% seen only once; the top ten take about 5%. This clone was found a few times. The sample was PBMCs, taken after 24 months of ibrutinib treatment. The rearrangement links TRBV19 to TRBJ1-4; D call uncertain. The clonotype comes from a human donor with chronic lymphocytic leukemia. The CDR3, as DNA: TGTGCCAGTGGGAGGGCTAATGAAAAACTGTTTTTT. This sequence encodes CASGRANEKLFF.